This T cell receptor (beta chain) stems from a study of OX40 agonist ivuxolimab in advanced cancers. Study overall: Patients got intravenous ivuxolimab at 0.01 to 10 mg/kg every 2 weeks.

Study results and limitations: Both blood CD4+ and CD8+ T cells showed clonal growth by week 6 at 0.1 to 3.0 mg/kg.

The length of the CDR3 is 11 residues. The germline CDR1 and CDR2 sequences are SQVTM and ANQGSEA. Deletions cut 4 bases from V and 15 bases from J, with 16 bases between. Blood sampling was done at baseline, cycle 4 day 1, and cycle 7 day 1. Produced via immunoSEQ multiplex PCR; TCRdb's table is partial and in-frame only. The repertoire holds some 80,000 clones, with approximately 86% as singletons. For this clone: What it binds is not known.

The clonotype comes from an adult with an advanced solid tumor such as melanoma, head and neck, liver or kidney cancer. This material consisted of CD4+ or CD8+ T cells sorted from blood, taken in a trial of the OX40 agonist ivuxolimab. This chain uses TRBV29-1 with TRBJ2-1; possibly TRBD2 for D (5 bases). CDR3 nucleotides: TGCAGCGTTGGAAGGGCCAGTGAGGGGTTCTTC. Its translation: CSVGRASEGFF.